This entry features one TCR beta chain sequence. The sort gate was single viable CD3+CD4+CD8-CD45RO+ cells for memory CD4+ T cells. Germline CDR1 is ENHRY and CDR2 is SYGVKD. This CDR3 has 14 residues. Deletions cut 0 bases from V and 1 base from J, with 6 bases between. Original handling: Out-of-frame sequences were removed, leaving 2 million to 2.5 million distinct TCRbeta sequences. Method: immunoSEQ multiplex PCR; TCRdb's copy keeps in-frame clones and lacks some. V and J calls and clone size are as listed in that table; D and trimming were resolved from the DNA. This sample carries around 54,000 clones, about 80% of them seen once, and the ten largest clones take roughly 3%. This sample is drawn from a study of memory CD4+ T cells and cytomegalovirus serostatus. Overall study: This sample comes from healthy Belgian adults, roughly nine CMV seropositive, approximately 22 seronegative.

The chain joins TRBV10-3 to TRBJ1-1; D gene uncertain. This TCR came from an adult in good health and CMV-seropositive. Sequenced sample: memory CD4+ T cells from blood. CDR3 sequence reads: CAISESMGNTEAFF. DNA of the CDR3: TGTGCCATCAGTGAGTCAATGGGGAACACTGAAGCTTTCTTT.